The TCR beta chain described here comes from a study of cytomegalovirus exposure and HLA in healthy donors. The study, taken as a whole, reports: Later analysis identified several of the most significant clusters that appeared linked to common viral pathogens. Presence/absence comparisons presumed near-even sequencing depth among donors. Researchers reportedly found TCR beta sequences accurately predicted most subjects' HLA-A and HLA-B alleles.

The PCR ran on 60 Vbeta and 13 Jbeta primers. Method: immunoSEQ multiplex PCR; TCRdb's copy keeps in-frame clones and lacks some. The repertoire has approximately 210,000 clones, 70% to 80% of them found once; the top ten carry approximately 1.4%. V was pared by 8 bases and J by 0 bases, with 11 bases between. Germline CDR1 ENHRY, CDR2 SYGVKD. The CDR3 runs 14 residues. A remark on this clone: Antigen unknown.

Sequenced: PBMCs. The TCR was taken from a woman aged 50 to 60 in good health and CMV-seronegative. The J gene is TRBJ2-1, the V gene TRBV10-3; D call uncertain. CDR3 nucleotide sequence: TGTGCCATCGCTCAGCGTCCCTCCTACAATGAGCAGTTCTTC. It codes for CAIAQRPSYNEQFF.